This T cell receptor (beta chain) came from a study of blood T cell repertoires in COVID-19. At the level of the study: Some COVID-19 samples were acute and others convalescent; all came from the United States, Italy and Spain. The analysed material was cDNA or gDNA that came from T cells, B-cell-depleted T cells, or PBMCs.

Source study methods: Amplification of reference gene primers provided the estimated nucleated cell counts. Profiling relied on immunoSEQ multiplex PCR, and the TCRdb table lists in-frame clones only, not all of them. The V and J calls and clone size are taken from that table; D and trimming were inferred from the DNA. The sample carries about 79,000 clones, 70% to 90% recorded once. Looked up from germline, CDR1 is LGHNA and CDR2 is YNFKEQ. The CDR3 consists of 18 residues. Between the trimmed V and J ends, which lost 0 bases and 1 base, there was a span of 15 bases. The sequencing input was peripheral blood. The V call is TRBV4-2, the J call TRBJ2-2, with D tentatively TRBD2 (5 bases). This TCR was sampled from a man aged 45-65 years with active COVID-19. The DNA for the CDR3 is TGTGCCAGCAGCCAAGATCCACTGCGGGTTCAGAACACCGGGGAGCTGTTTTTT. Translating gives CASSQDPLRVQNTGELFF.